In its sample, the clone carrying this TCR beta chain was seen once. The entry originates in a study of blood T cell repertoires in COVID-19. Study at large: Researchers got acute and convalescent COVID-19 samples from the United States, Italy and Spain. Sample material is recorded as cDNA or gDNA derived from T cells, B-cell-depleted T cells, or PBMCs.

This CDR3 has 14 residues. Germline loops: CDR1 KGHSH, CDR2 LQKENI. V lost 3 bases and J lost 6, with 13 bases in between. Methods used by the authors: Estimates of nucleated cell counts were drawn from the amplification of reference gene primers. Clones were read by immunoSEQ multiplex PCR, and TCRdb kept only the in-frame ones, dropping some. V and J calls and clone size follow that table, whereas D and trimming were derived from the DNA. This table has about 75,000 clones, 88% appearing once. Sequencing was performed on peripheral blood. V and J are TRBV18 and TRBJ2-3, with D unclear. The sequence was collected from a human donor in a cohort sampled during active COVID-19. The CDR3 is CASSPRVPGDTQYF. In DNA, the CDR3 is TGTGCCAGCTCACCTCGAGTTCCCGGGGATACGCAGTATTTT.